The TCR beta chain under discussion was sequenced for a study of T cell responses to AZD1222 COVID-19 vaccine. Turning to this clone: The antigen is unknown.

This table comes from immunoSEQ multiplex PCR, and its TCRdb copy is limited to in-frame clones, with some not included. Of about 75,000 clones listed, more than 70% are singletons. CDR1 SEHNR and CDR2 FQNEAQ come from the germline V gene (reference sequence). The V gene lost 4 bases and the J gene lost 0 bases, with 6 bases spanning the gap. This CDR3 is built from 13 residues. Study results and caveats: Breadth and depth of Spike-specific TCRs rose after two AZD1222 doses. There were vaccine-associated CD4 TCRs across spike, dominant at 160-218 and 743-854. The number of AZD1222 recipients seropositive at baseline was only 5 to 7. There were mostly white British donors and more females than males, and clonal diversity was possibly underestimated.

V gene TRBV7-9 combines with J gene TRBJ1-1; maybe TRBD1 (5 bases). The material was peripheral blood, obtained 28 days after the second dose of the MenACWY control vaccine. The source of this sequence is an adult who received the MenACWY meningococcal vaccine as a control. CDR3 sequence: CASSSGLNTEAFF. The CDR3 DNA sequence: TGTGCCAGCAGCTCGGGACTGAACACTGAAGCTTTCTTT.